The rows below give T cell receptor beta chains drawn from one sample of a study of T cells in tumors after PD-1 blockade. Some clones are missing from TCRdb's copy, which holds only in-frame ones; the method was immunoSEQ multiplex PCR. The sample shows 30,000 to 35,000 clones, 73% of them seen only once. Material: PBMCs, obtained after anti-PD-1 treatment. The source of these receptors is a human donor with basal cell carcinoma. The CDR3 runs from the conserved cysteine through the conserved F or W. A D gene is named only where the DNA matches it firmly. The size entry is marked missing in some rows and otherwise reads once, few, many or a size class.

D gene | clone size | J gene | V gene | CDR3 protein | CDR3 DNA
- | - | TRBJ2-3 | TRBV7-3 | CASSLRGGQDTQYF | TGTGCCAGCAGCTTAAGAGGCGGACAGGATACGCAGTATTTT
TRBD1 | once | TRBJ2-2 | TRBV7-2 | CASSTRQGLRTGELFF | TGTGCCAGCAGCACTCGACAGGGCCTCAGGACCGGGGAGCTGTTTTTT
- | - | TRBJ1-1 | TRBV6-6 | CASSIVNTEAFF | TGTGCCAGCAGTATAGTGAACACTGAAGCTTTCTTT
- | - | TRBJ1-1 | TRBV7-2 | CASSLGGAGNTEAFF | TGTGCCAGCAGCTTAGGGGGCGCAGGGAACACTGAAGCTTTCTTT
- | - | TRBJ2-5 | TRBV7-8 | CASRDGGPETQYF | TGTGCCAGCAGAGACGGGGGCCCGGAGACCCAGTACTTC
TRBD1 | - | TRBJ2-5 | TRBV9 | CASSGLQGAGETQYF | TGTGCCAGCAGCGGGCTACAGGGGGCGGGAGAGACCCAGTACTTC
- | - | TRBJ2-7 | TRBV24-1 | CATSDADSRFEQYF | TGTGCCACCAGTGATGCGGACAGCAGATTCGAGCAGTACTTC
- | few | TRBJ1-5 | TRBV9 | CASSGPGSGHQPQHF | TGTGCCAGCAGCGGACCAGGGTCGGGGCATCAGCCCCAGCATTTT
- | few | TRBJ2-2 | TRBV27 | CASSLIGEELFF | TGTGCCAGCAGTTTAATCGGGGAGGAGCTGTTTTTT
- | - | TRBJ2-7 | TRBV6-4 | CASSDLVGSYEQYF | TGTGCCAGCAGTGACCTAGTGGGCAGCTACGAGCAGTACTTC
- | - | TRBJ1-2 | TRBV5-1 | CASGTGRDPNYGYTF | TGCGCCAGCGGAACAGGGAGGGACCCTAACTATGGCTACACCTTC
TRBD1 | - | TRBJ1-2 | TRBV29-1 | CSVEVDRSKGYTF | TGCAGCGTCGAAGTGGACAGGTCAAAGGGCTACACCTTC
TRBD1 | - | TRBJ2-1 | TRBV6-5 | CASRPRQGAYNEQFF | TGTGCCAGCAGGCCCCGACAGGGGGCCTACAATGAGCAGTTCTTC
- | - | TRBJ1-2 | TRBV6-5 | CASSRDIGDYGYTF | TGTGCCAGCAGTAGGGACATAGGGGACTATGGCTACACCTTC
- | - | TRBJ1-4 | TRBV25-1 | CASSTHYNEKLFF | TGTGCCAGCAGTACCCACTATAATGAAAAACTGTTTTTT
- | - | TRBJ2-2 | TRBV27 | CASSLVERANTGELFF | TGTGCCAGCAGTTTAGTAGAGAGGGCGAACACCGGGGAGCTGTTTTTT
TRBD1 | - | TRBJ1-3 | TRBV29-1 | CSVEDRGPTIYF | TGCAGCGTTGAGGACAGGGGACCAACCATATATTTT
- | - | TRBJ2-7 | TRBV7-2 | CASSLARSYEQYF | TGTGCCAGCAGCTTAGCCCGGTCCTACGAGCAGTACTTC
- | - | TRBJ1-4 | TRBV6-1 | CATVDPAGEKLFF | TGTGCCACCGTAGATCCGGCCGGCGAAAAACTGTTTTTT
TRBD2 | - | TRBJ2-1 | TRBV19 | CASSIVTSGLNEQFF | TGTGCCAGTAGTATAGTCACTAGCGGACTCAATGAGCAGTTCTTC
- | - | TRBJ1-3 | TRBV11-3 | CASTSGPGNTIYF | TGTGCCAGCACCTCGGGCCCTGGAAACACCATATATTTT
- | - | TRBJ1-1 | TRBV2 | CASSVDGGTEAFF | TGTGCCAGCAGTGTGGATGGGGGCACTGAAGCTTTCTTT
- | - | TRBJ1-4 | TRBV7-9 | CASSLSRTAINEKLFF | TGTGCCAGCAGCTTATCACGCACAGCTATTAATGAAAAACTGTTTTTT
- | - | TRBJ2-7 | TRBV19 | CASRGVGGPYEQYF | TGTGCCAGTCGAGGGGTCGGGGGTCCCTACGAGCAGTACTTC
- | - | TRBJ2-1 | TRBV3-1/TRBV3-2 | CASSHSLARDEQFF | TGTGCCAGCAGCCATAGTCTAGCTCGGGATGAGCAGTTCTTC
TRBD2 | - | TRBJ2-1 | TRBV5-1 | CASSLVPSGQNEQFF | TGCGCCAGCAGCTTGGTGCCTAGCGGTCAAAATGAGCAGTTCTTC
- | - | TRBJ1-1 | TRBV5-1 | CASSSINTEAFF | TGCGCCAGCAGCTCCATTAACACTGAAGCTTTCTTT
TRBD1 | few | TRBJ2-2 | TRBV5-1 | CASSERGQGATGELFF | TGCGCCAGCAGCGAACGGGGACAGGGGGCAACCGGGGAGCTGTTTTTT
- | - | TRBJ1-2 | TRBV4-3 | CASSQDRGRGFYGYTF | TGCGCCAGCAGCCAAGATAGGGGGAGGGGCTTCTATGGCTACACCTTC